This T cell receptor beta chain emerged from a study of T cell responses to AZD1222 COVID-19 vaccine. Overall study results and limits: CD4 TCRs linked to vaccination spanned spike, dominating at 160-218 and 743-854. White British donors predominated, females outnumbered males, and clonal diversity was possibly underestimated. Regions left unmutated in variants are reportedly the target of nearly half of spike-specific TCRs. Two AZD1222 doses significantly raised spike-specific TCR breadth and depth over controls.

Here immunoSEQ multiplex PCR was the method, and the copy in TCRdb shows in-frame clones only, minus some. The repertoire holds some 130,000 clones, with 90% to 95% as singletons. In germline, CDR1 is MGHRA, CDR2 YSYEKL. The CDR3 contains 20 residues. V lost 1 base to trimming and J lost 0 bases, with 22 bases between them. In the case of this clone: Its antigen is currently unknown.

The specimen comprised peripheral blood, sampled 28 days after the second AZD1222 dose. This TCR was sampled from an adult who received the AZD1222 COVID-19 vaccine. The chain has TRBV4-1 and TRBJ1-5; maybe TRBD1 (5 bases). The CDR3 nucleotides are TGCGCCAGCAGCCAAGCCCTAATCCTGGCCCAACAGGCTAGCAATCAGCCCCAGCATTTT. This sequence encodes CASSQALILAQQASNQPQHF.